The clone carrying this T cell receptor beta chain came up once. The data belong to a study of OX40 agonist ivuxolimab in advanced cancers. In the study overall: Dose-escalation patients' cancers were hepatocellular carcinoma, melanoma, renal cell or head and neck cancer.

Produced via immunoSEQ multiplex PCR; TCRdb's table is partial and in-frame only. The sample holds about 67,000 clones, roughly 84% seen once. The CDR3 is 13 amino acids. Between the trimmed V and J ends, which lost 5 bases and 4 bases, there was a span of 11 bases. CDR1 MNHEY and CDR2 SMNVEV come from the germline V gene (reference sequence). The source was CD4+ or CD8+ T cells sorted from blood, collected in a trial of the OX40 agonist ivuxolimab. The TCR comes from an adult with an advanced solid tumor such as melanoma, head and neck, liver or kidney cancer. The chain carries TRBV27 and TRBJ1-1; D remains ambiguous. CDR3 sequence reads: CASSPQKATEAFF. CDR3 coding DNA: TGTGCCAGCAGTCCTCAAAAGGCCACTGAAGCTTTCTTT.